The subject of this entry is one T cell receptor beta chain. It lacks a known antigen. No much larger clonotype is one base removed from it; base qualities were not supplied. The entry originates in a study of tumor-infiltrating lymphocytes in primary liver carcinoma (TCRdb year 2017). Concerning the study at large: Hepatocellular carcinoma (four) or combined HCC and intrahepatic cholangiocarcinoma (one) was present in the five patients, who were three men and two women aged 30 to 69 years. The five patients had tumors staged T1-T3 N0M0, with maximum diameters ranging from 4.2 to 10 cm. Each sample produced about 3.5 to 8 million productive TCRbeta reads, and read depth showed no significant difference between tissue types. The study combined TCRbeta repertoire sequencing, expression microarrays and whole-exome sequencing across five regions of each liver tumor, with adjacent normal tissue and blood. A total of some 35 specimens from 5 patients went through TCRbeta repertoire sequencing, namely 25 tumor regions, 5 adjacent noncancerous liver tissues and 5 peripheral blood samples. To link TCRbeta repertoire diversity with the local molecular phenotype, the roughly 25 tumor region samples were profiled using Agilent mRNA microarrays. Reproducibility between technical replicate repertoires was high, with correlation coefficients above 0.95 and mean shared-clone rates approximately 0.9. Beyond this particular receptor, the publication reports: Only the TCR beta chain was sequenced, so true repertoire diversity is likely underestimated because unpaired alpha chains were not captured. Compared with blood, tumors had a significantly larger share of the repertoire taken up by the top 250 clones (p = 0.039). Only four or five patients were included in the study, and the authors note that the findings should be validated in a larger study. Comparison of CD4+ and CD8+ T cell repertoires was precluded by the use of bulk unsorted samples. Only roughly 8-25% of top clones appeared in all five regions of a tumor, which suggests that tumor-infiltrating T cells are spatially heterogeneous. Consistent with antigen-driven expansion, pairs of tumor regions showed higher repertoire overlap (mean roughly 35%) than either tumor-adjacent pairs (around 17%) or tumor-blood pairs (roughly 15%).

Without any cell sorting, total RNA and DNA were co-extracted from around 18-30 mg of bulk tissue using the AllPrep DNA/RNA mini kit. Between late 2015 and 2016, about five patients in China with histopathologically diagnosed primary liver carcinoma had surgical resection. Chronic HBV infection was present in the patients, and the patients were treatment-naive at sampling. Each tumor was sampled at five spatially separated regions: the superior, inferior, left-lateral and right-lateral poles and the tumor centre. Histology showed that every tumor sample contained more than 80% viable tumor cells. Each fresh piece of tumor and adjacent tissue was cut in two, with one half stored in RNAlater at -80 degrees C and the other half sent for histology. A constant-region primer and ProtoScript II reverse transcriptase were used to reverse-transcribe TCRbeta-specific cDNA from about 530 ng total RNA. Construction of the TCRbeta libraries relied on three nested rounds of multiplex PCR, following a slightly modified ARM-PCR procedure. The first two PCR rounds used multiplex TRBV1-TRBV30 forward primers with a Cbeta reverse primer, each for approximately 9 cycles. Sample barcodes and Illumina adapters were added in a final 25-cycle PCR using Deep VentR polymerase. Before sequencing, amplicons of 200-500 bp were gel-purified using a QIAquick gel extraction kit. The TCRbeta amplicons were sequenced with 250-bp paired-end reads on an Illumina HiSeq 2500. Regarding the original processing steps: Quality trimming of reads was performed with Trimmomatic v0.33, and paired reads were merged with FLASH v1.2.11 so that full CDR3 sequences could be recovered. V, D and J germline segments were assigned to the rearranged TCRbeta sequences using MiGEC v1.2.1b. Clonotype statistics and Shannon-Wiener diversity indices were computed with VDJtools v1.0.0. Except for diversity analysis, only each sample's 250 most abundant clonotypes were used in subsequent analyses to reduce sampling bias. TCRdb's own reprocessing of the public reads used fastp at Q25 and MiXCR and kept productive beta chains. Each entry merges the rows of one CDR3 protein and shows their most common DNA and genes. The V and J calls shown here were made by TCRdb, not taken from the authors' results. The sample records just under 55,000 distinct CDR3 sequences, around three quarters of which are singletons. 25% of the sample comes from the top ten.

V sheds 6 bases and J sheds 12 bases, leaving 18 bases between their ends. The CDR3, from cysteine to phenylalanine, totals 13 residues. Just CDR3 DNA is preserved here, 39 bases in frame from base 1. The CDR1 and CDR2 encoded by the germline V gene are SGHDN and FVKESK. In this chain, TRBV14 is recombined with TRBJ2-1; a tentative D match to TRBD2 spans 6 bases. This TCR was recovered from a man between 40 and 49 years old with primary liver carcinoma and hepatitis B virus infection. Sequencing was done on a sample of liver tumor tissue from sampling region 2. According to the study, the label for this sample's cell subset or site signals: tumor region T2, inferior pole. The nucleotide sequence is given as TGTGCCAGCAGTCCCGGGACTCGGGATATGCAGTTCTTC. Translated, this gives CASSPGTRDMQFF.